The T cell receptor beta chain under discussion was sequenced for a study of response to subunit inactivated influenza vaccine. Broader study findings: Few new T cells, the authors suggested, are recruited by each seasonal influenza vaccination.

MiXCR, applied by TCRdb to the RT-PCR reads, yields one record per CDR3 protein. The sample shows under 950,000 distinct CDR3 sequences, 21% of them seen only once. As concerns this clonotype: What it binds is unknown.

The germline V gene encodes CDR1 MDHEN and CDR2 SYDVKM. The CDR3 has 14 residues. The germline V and J ends were trimmed by 3 bases and 3 bases, with 12 bases remaining between them. Sequencing used PBMCs from blood, obtained more than 4 days after vaccination. The gene calls are TRBV28 and TRBJ2-7; TRBD2 might be the D (6 bases). The TCR was taken from a man over 45 who received an inactivated influenza vaccine. As DNA, the CDR3 is TGTGCCAGCAGTTTCATGATCGGGAGCTACGAGCAGTACTTC. Translation: CASSFMIGSYEQYF. Combining the CDR3 with reference TRBV28 and TRBJ2-7 gives the whole variable domain DVKVTQSSRYLVKRTGEKVFLECVQDMDHENMFWYRQDPGLGLRLIYFSYDVKMKEKGDIPEGYSVSREKKERFSLILESASTNQTSMYLCASSFMIGSYEQYFGPGTRLTVT.